These 17 T cell receptor beta chains were sequenced from one sample in a study of T cell responses to AZD1222 COVID-19 vaccine (dated by TCRdb to about 2021). Receptor libraries were prepared by the immunoSEQ multiplex PCR assay. TCRdb took this table from immuneACCESS and kept in-frame rearrangements with V and J called. Such tables lack part of the clones; where checked against another copy, unresolved V genes explain under half of the gap, and the rest is unexplained. Present in this sample are approximately 140,000 clones, 90% of which were seen just once. 1.6% of the sample is held by the ten biggest clonotypes. What this sample's time point label stands for: about 28 days (+/-7) after the second vaccine dose. Sequencing was performed on peripheral blood, taken 28 days after the second AZD1222 dose. Receptor source: an adult who received the AZD1222 COVID-19 vaccine.

The chain recombines TRBV20-1 with TRBJ2-1; D is perhaps TRBD2 (5 bases). With 6 bases removed from V and 15 bases from J, the gap between germline ends came to 18 bases. The germline gives CDR1 DFQATT, CDR2 SNEGSKA (reference sequence). This CDR3 has 11 residues. CDR3 residues: CSASGLNFPFF. For the CDR3, the DNA is TGCAGTGCCAGCGGACTGAATTTTCCGTTCTTC.

This clone was seen once. The chain links TRBV28 to TRBJ1-1, with TRBD1 matching 10 bases. The germline V gene has CDR1 MDHEN and CDR2 SYDVKM. The CDR3 runs to 16 residues. V trimming: 4 bases; J trimming: 4 bases; junction bases outside the gene matches: 9. This CDR3 is CASSSPSRTGGTEAFF. In DNA form, the CDR3 reads TGTGCCAGCAGTTCTCCGTCCCGGACAGGGGGCACTGAAGCTTTCTTT.

The chain is built from TRBV28 and TRBJ1-1; the D gene is possibly TRBD1 (5 bases). Germline V CDR1 and CDR2: MDHEN, SYDVKM. Trimming removed 3 bases from V and 4 bases from J, with 9 bases in between. This CDR3 has 13 amino acids. CDR3 region: CASSFTGSTEAFF. CDR3 nucleotide sequence: TGTGCCAGCAGTTTCACAGGTTCCACTGAAGCTTTCTTT.

V is TRBV28 and J is TRBJ1-5, with TRBD1 identical over 9 bases. This CDR3 comprises 15 residues. J was trimmed by 1 base and V by 8 bases; bases with no gene match: 6. Germline V gene sequence: CDR1 MDHEN, CDR2 SYDVKM. The CDR3 nucleotides are TGTGCCAGCCGACCTGGACAGGGGAGCAATCAGCCCCAGCATTTT. It is translated as CASRPGQGSNQPQHF.

The chain is built from TRBV5-1 and TRBJ2-5; no firm D call. The germline CDR1 and CDR2 sequences are SGHRS and YFSETQ. This CDR3 comprises 13 residues. Trimming took off 0 bases at V and 2 bases at J, with 5 bases between the two ends. CDR3 amino acids: CASSLGQQETQYF. The CDR3 DNA reads TGCGCCAGCAGCTTGGGTCAGCAAGAGACCCAGTACTTC.

The chain links TRBV12-3 or TRBV12-4 to TRBJ1-2; the D gene is possibly TRBD1 (5 bases). There are 13 residues in the CDR3. Trimming pared 1 base from V and 7 bases from J, leaving 10 bases between. CDR3 in DNA: TGTGCCAGCAGTTTAGGGGGGTTGGGTGGCTACACCTTC. The encoded protein is CASSLGGLGGYTF.

J is TRBJ2-1 and V is TRBV2, with no clear D. V was clipped by 8 bases and J by 8 bases, with 10 bases between them. This CDR3 is 11 amino acids long. The germline CDR1 and CDR2 sequences are SNHLY and FYNNEI. The CDR3 spells CASSTADEQFF. As DNA, the CDR3 is TGTGCCAGCTCTACGGCGGATGAGCAGTTCTTC. Full variable domain (missing parts from reference TRBV2 and TRBJ2-1): EPEVTQTPSHQVTQMGQEVILRCVPISNHLYFYWYRQILGQKVEFLVSFYNNEISEKSEIFDDQFSVERPDGSNFTLKIRSTKLEDSAMYFCASSTADEQFFGPGTRLTVL.

The J gene is TRBJ1-4, the V gene TRBV5-1; D is perhaps TRBD1 (6 bases). Germline CDR1 reads SGHRS; CDR2 reads YFSETQ. V lost 0 bases, J lost 7 bases, and 13 bases lay in between. The CDR3 extends over 15 amino acids. CDR3 sequence reads: CASSLEQGGAEKLFF. In DNA, the CDR3 is TGCGCCAGCAGCTTGGAACAGGGAGGCGCTGAAAAACTGTTTTTT.

The chain carries TRBV6-5 and TRBJ1-2; 11 positions agree with TRBD1. The germline CDR1 and CDR2 sequences are MNHEY and SVGAGI. The ends lost 9 bases at V and 8 bases at J; junction bases unmatched: 11. This CDR3 has 14 residues. CDR3 protein: CASQKDRGLGGYTF. The DNA for the CDR3 is TGTGCCAGTCAAAAGGACAGGGGGCTAGGAGGCTACACCTTC.

CDR3: CASSIGQGAISNYGYTF. CDR3 bases: TGTGCCAGTAGTATAGGACAGGGGGCGATCTCTAACTATGGCTACACCTTC. The chain combines TRBV19 with TRBJ1-2; 10 bases match TRBD1. This CDR3 has 17 amino acids. Germline V gives CDR1 LNHDA, CDR2 SQIVND (reference sequence). V dropped 1 base and J dropped 0; count of bases not matched to a gene: 5.

This sequence joins TRBV19 and TRBJ1-1; D not certain. This CDR3 is 13 amino acids long. V dropped 6 bases and J dropped 3 bases, with 11 bases sitting between them. Germline V lookup: CDR1 LNHDA, CDR2 SQIVND (reference sequence). CDR3 protein: CASSPNWHTEAFF. CDR3 bases: TGTGCCAGTAGCCCAAATTGGCACACTGAAGCTTTCTTT.

J is TRBJ1-2 and V is TRBV19; the match to TRBD1 covers 8 bases. In germline, CDR1 is LNHDA, CDR2 SQIVND (reference sequence). This CDR3 is 16 amino acids long. V trimming: 4 bases; J trimming: 0 bases; junction bases outside the gene matches: 7. CDR3 residues: CASSRTGFPTNYGYTF. Here the CDR3 DNA reads TGTGCCAGTAGTAGGACAGGGTTCCCCACTAACTATGGCTACACCTTC.

The gene calls are TRBV11-2 and TRBJ2-7; no reliable D call. The CDR3 contains 12 residues. The V gene lost 1 base and the J gene lost 6 bases, with 7 bases spanning the gap. Germline-derived CDR1 and CDR2 are SGHAT and FQNNGV. The CDR3 loop reads CASSLGPGEQYF. For the CDR3, the DNA is TGTGCCAGCAGCTTAGGTCCAGGCGAGCAGTACTTC.

The chain links TRBV11-3 to TRBJ2-1; either TRBD1 or TRBD2 may supply D (5 bases each). Trimming cost V 5 bases and J 4 bases, with 15 bases left between them. CDR1 and CDR2 from the germline V gene are SGHNT and YENEEA. The CDR3 spans 15 residues. The CDR3 is CASSPSRGAYNEQFF. The CDR3 DNA reads TGTGCCAGCAGCCCCTCGAGGGGCGCTTACAATGAGCAGTTCTTC. Complete variable domain (other parts from reference TRBV11-3 and TRBJ2-1): EAGVVQSPRYKIIEKKQPVAFWCNPISGHNTLYWYLQNLGQGPELLIRYENEEAVDDSQLPKDRFSAERLKGVDSTLKIQPAELGDSAVYLCASSPSRGAYNEQFFGPGTRLTVL.

The CDR3 is CASSLEGLAGAYNEQFF. In DNA form, the CDR3 reads TGTGCCAGCAGCTTAGAGGGCCTAGCGGGGGCCTACAATGAGCAGTTCTTC. The chain links TRBV11-3 to TRBJ2-1; 10 bases map to TRBD2. The CDR3 consists of 17 residues. Germline lookup yields CDR1 SGHNT and CDR2 YENEEA. V was pared by 0 bases and J by 2 bases, with 4 bases of the junction left unmatched. The whole variable domain, filled in from reference TRBV11-3 and TRBJ2-1, reads EAGVVQSPRYKIIEKKQPVAFWCNPISGHNTLYWYLQNLGQGPELLIRYENEEAVDDSQLPKDRFSAERLKGVDSTLKIQPAELGDSAVYLCASSLEGLAGAYNEQFFGPGTRLTVL.

The genes are TRBV7-9 and TRBJ2-5; D tentatively fits TRBD1 or TRBD2 (6 bases each). CDR1 is SEHNR, CDR2 FQNEAQ, per germline (reference sequence). This CDR3 has 15 residues. V lost 0 bases and J lost 4, with 12 bases in between. CDR3 sequence reads: CASSLATGARETQYF. Written as DNA, the CDR3 is TGTGCCAGCAGCTTAGCGACGGGGGCGAGAGAGACCCAGTACTTC.

This clone was detected only once. The genes are TRBV5-1 and TRBJ2-7; 11 nucleotides agree with TRBD2. The CDR3 is made up of 17 amino acids. Per the germline V gene, CDR1 is SGHRS and CDR2 is YFSETQ. With 3 bases clipped from V and 5 bases from J, the junction kept 13 bases outside the gene matches. CDR3 in amino acids: CASSSGLTSGREHEQYF. The CDR3 DNA is TGCGCCAGCAGCTCCGGGCTAACTAGCGGGAGAGAGCACGAGCAGTACTTC.